This is a list of T cell receptor beta chains from one sample in a study of shared clonotypes between healthy human individuals. Sequenced by immunoSEQ multiplex PCR; TCRdb stores in-frame clones only, minus some. This sample has under 600,000 clones, with roughly 98% found just once. The sequenced sample was naive CD8+ T cells sorted from blood. The receptors derive from a man between 25 and 39 years old in good health. CDR3s include the opening cysteine and the closing phenylalanine or tryptophan. Some rows have no size entry. The others give once, few or many, or a class for an expanded clone.

V,length,size,J,CDR3
TRBV11-2,13,NA,TRBJ2-5,CASSLWVGETQYF
TRBV11-3,16,NA,TRBJ2-1,CASSLDVRGTYNEQFF
TRBV6-1,17,NA,TRBJ2-7,CASGEGLAGGPSYEQYF
TRBV6-5,15,NA,TRBJ2-5,CASSYSQGAWETQYF
TRBV27,16,NA,TRBJ2-3,CASSGRTGSLGDTQYF
TRBV6-1,15,NA,TRBJ2-1,CASSGGTGTYNEQFF
TRBV7-3,17,NA,TRBJ2-7,CASSLIIVGVIAYEQYF
TRBV6-5,16,NA,TRBJ2-7,CASSYLAGGENYEQYF
TRBV7-9,15,NA,TRBJ2-1,CASSTFGQGASEQFF
TRBV6-5,13,NA,TRBJ2-1,CASSYDDANEQFF
TRBV7-7,13,NA,TRBJ2-2,CASGPANTGELFF
TRBV11-1,17,NA,TRBJ2-1,CASSLMFGLAEYNEQFF
TRBV5-5,14,NA,TRBJ2-7,CASTRGPGTYEQYF
TRBV9,15,NA,TRBJ2-1,CASSEYFSSYNEQFF
TRBV7-9,14,NA,TRBJ2-7,CASTTATDPYEQYF
TRBV5-1,12,NA,TRBJ2-3,CASSFLSDTQYF
TRBV7-9,12,NA,TRBJ2-7,CASSTDSYEQYF
TRBV29-1,14,NA,TRBJ1-1,CSVVGQGMNTEAFF
TRBV2,13,NA,TRBJ1-2,CASSPLDRYGYTF
TRBV5-1,16,NA,TRBJ2-5,CASSSQPGVDGETQYF
TRBV4-3,16,NA,TRBJ2-1,CASSQGGPTSYNEQFF
TRBV6-1,19,NA,TRBJ2-7,CASSEEEKATFAWFGEQYF
TRBV27,16,NA,TRBJ2-6,CASSTPRGSGANVLTF
TRBV19,14,NA,TRBJ2-7,CASSSGTGAYEQYF
TRBV9,14,NA,TRBJ2-3,CASSVGKGRDTQYF
TRBV5-1,13,NA,TRBJ1-1,CASRWNRGSEAFF
TRBV11-1,15,NA,TRBJ2-7,CASSLGGDSSYEQYF
TRBV7-3,15,few,TRBJ2-7,CASSRIGDRSYEQYF
TRBV27,15,NA,TRBJ2-1,CASSSGVGSYNEQFF